This TCR beta chain was identified during a study of T cells after yellow fever vaccination. Points from the study as a whole: There was a possibility that FACS-sorted repertoires contained abundant clonotypes contaminating from the bulk population. The booster response re-showed most primary clones: 95% to 96% CD4, approximately 86% CD8.

V was clipped by 4 bases and J by 5 bases, with 15 bases between them. Germline loops: CDR1 SQVTM, CDR2 ANQGSEA. The CDR3 has 13 amino acids. TCRdb reprocessed the 5' RACE reads with MiXCR, giving one entry per CDR3 protein. The sample gives a few hundred thousand distinct CDR3 sequences, approximately 4% of which show up once; just under 25% is in the top ten. This clonotype was seen more than once but under ten times. What it recognizes is unknown. Sequenced material: PBMCs, taken 5 days after the yellow fever booster vaccination. V usage is TRBV29-1 and J usage is TRBJ2-7; possibly TRBD2 for D (6 bases). This clonotype was obtained from a man younger than 30 who received the YFV17D yellow fever vaccine. The CDR3 loop is CSVGRGPQDEQYF. CDR3 sequence (DNA): TGCAGCGTTGGGCGGGGCCCCCAAGACGAGCAGTACTTC.